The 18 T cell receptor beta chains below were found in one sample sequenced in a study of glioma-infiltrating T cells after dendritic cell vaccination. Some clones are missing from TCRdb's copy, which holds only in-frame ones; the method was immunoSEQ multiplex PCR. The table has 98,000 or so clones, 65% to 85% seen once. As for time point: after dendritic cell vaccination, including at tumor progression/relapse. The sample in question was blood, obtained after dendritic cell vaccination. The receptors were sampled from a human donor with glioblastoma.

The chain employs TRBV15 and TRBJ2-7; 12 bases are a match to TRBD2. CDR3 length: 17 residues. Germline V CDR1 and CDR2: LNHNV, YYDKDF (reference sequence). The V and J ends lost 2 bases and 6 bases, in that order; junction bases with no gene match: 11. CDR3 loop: CATSRLRTSGISGEQYF. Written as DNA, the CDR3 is TGTGCCACCAGCAGACTTAGGACTAGCGGGATTTCTGGCGAGCAGTACTTC.

Written as DNA, the CDR3 is TGTGCCAGCAGCCCCCAAACCAGGGACACTGAAGCTTTCTTT. Its protein product is CASSPQTRDTEAFF. The J gene is TRBJ1-1, the V gene TRBV7-9; tentative D call: TRBD1 (5 bases). The CDR3 totals 14 residues. Looked up from germline, CDR1 is SEHNR and CDR2 is FQNEAQ (reference sequence). V dropped 5 bases and J dropped 3 bases, with 13 bases sitting between them. The full variable domain, its missing parts supplied by reference TRBV7-9 and TRBJ1-1, is DTGVSQNPRHKITKRGQNVTFRCDPISEHNRLYWYRQTLGQGPEFLTYFQNEAQLEKSRLLSDRFSAERPKGSFSTLEIQRTEQGDSAMYLCASSPQTRDTEAFFGQGTRLTVV.

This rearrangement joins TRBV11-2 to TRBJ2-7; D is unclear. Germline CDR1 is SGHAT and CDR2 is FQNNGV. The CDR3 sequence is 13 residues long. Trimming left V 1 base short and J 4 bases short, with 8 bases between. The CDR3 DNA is TGTGCCAGCAGCTTAGGCTTCGGGTACGAGCAGTACTTC. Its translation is CASSLGFGYEQYF.

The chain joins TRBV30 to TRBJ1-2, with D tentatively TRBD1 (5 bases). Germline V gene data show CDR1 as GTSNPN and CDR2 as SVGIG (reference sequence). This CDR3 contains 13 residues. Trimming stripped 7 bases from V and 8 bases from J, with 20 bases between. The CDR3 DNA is TGTGCCTCCCTGGAGAAGGGGCGTGTGGGCTACACCTTC. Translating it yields CASLEKGRVGYTF.

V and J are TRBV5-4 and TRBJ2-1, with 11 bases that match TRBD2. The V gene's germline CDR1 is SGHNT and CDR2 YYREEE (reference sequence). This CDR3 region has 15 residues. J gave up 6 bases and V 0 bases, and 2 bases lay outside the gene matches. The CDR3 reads CASSLGLAGGNEQFF. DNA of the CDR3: TGTGCCAGCAGCTTGGGTCTAGCGGGGGGCAATGAGCAGTTCTTC.

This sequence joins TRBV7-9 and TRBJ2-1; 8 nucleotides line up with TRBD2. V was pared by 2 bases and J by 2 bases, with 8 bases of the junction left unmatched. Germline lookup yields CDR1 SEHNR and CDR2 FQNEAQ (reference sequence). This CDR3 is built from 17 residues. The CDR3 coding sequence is TGTGCCAGCAGCTTAAAGGTACTAGCGGAGGCCTACAATGAGCAGTTCTTC. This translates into CASSLKVLAEAYNEQFF.

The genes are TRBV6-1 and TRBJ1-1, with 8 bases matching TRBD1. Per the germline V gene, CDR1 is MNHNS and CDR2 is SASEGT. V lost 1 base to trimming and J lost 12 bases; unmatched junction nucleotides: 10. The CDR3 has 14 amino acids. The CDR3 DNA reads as TGTGCCAGCAGTGAAGGAGCAGGGGGCAGTTTAACTTTCTTT. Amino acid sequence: CASSEGAGGSLTFF.

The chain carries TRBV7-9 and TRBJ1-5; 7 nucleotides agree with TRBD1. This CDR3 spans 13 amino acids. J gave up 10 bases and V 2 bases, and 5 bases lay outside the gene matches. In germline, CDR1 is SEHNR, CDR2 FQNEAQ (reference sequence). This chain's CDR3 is CASSLQGDSPQHF. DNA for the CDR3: TGTGCCAGCAGCTTACAGGGGGATAGTCCCCAGCATTTT.

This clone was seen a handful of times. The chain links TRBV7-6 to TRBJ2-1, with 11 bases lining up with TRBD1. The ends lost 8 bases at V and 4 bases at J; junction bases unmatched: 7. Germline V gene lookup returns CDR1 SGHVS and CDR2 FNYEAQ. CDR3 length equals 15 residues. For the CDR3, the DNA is TGTGCCAGCGCTCGGGGGACAGGGGGTTACAATGAGCAGTTCTTC. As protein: CASARGTGGYNEQFF.

The CDR3 loop is CASSLGQALYNSPLHF. DNA of the CDR3: TGTGCCAGCAGCTTAGGGCAGGCCCTCTATAATTCACCCCTCCACTTT. The chain carries TRBV7-9 and TRBJ1-6; no definite D call. The CDR3 is 16 residues long. Germline V gene data show CDR1 as SEHNR and CDR2 as FQNEAQ (reference sequence). The V gene lost 1 base and the J gene lost 3 bases, with 10 bases spanning the gap.

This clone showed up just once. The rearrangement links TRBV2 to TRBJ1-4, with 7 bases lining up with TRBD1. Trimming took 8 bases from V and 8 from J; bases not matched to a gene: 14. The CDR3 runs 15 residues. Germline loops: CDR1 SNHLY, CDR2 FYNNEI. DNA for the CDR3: TGTGCCAGCCACAGGGGAAGTTCGGTCGGCGAAAAACTGTTTTTT. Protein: CASHRGSSVGEKLFF.

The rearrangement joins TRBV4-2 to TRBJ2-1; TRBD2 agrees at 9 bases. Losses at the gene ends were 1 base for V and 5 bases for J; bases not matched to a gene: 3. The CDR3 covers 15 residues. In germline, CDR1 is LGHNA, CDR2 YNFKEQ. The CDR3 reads CASSQGASGNNEQFF. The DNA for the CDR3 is TGTGCCAGCAGCCAAGGGGCTAGCGGGAACAATGAGCAGTTCTTC.

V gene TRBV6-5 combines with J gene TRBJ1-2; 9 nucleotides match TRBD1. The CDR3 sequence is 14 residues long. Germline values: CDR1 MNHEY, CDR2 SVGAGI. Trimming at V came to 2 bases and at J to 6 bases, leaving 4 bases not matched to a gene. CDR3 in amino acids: CASSYDGTGNGYTF. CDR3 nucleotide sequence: TGTGCCAGCAGTTACGATGGGACAGGGAATGGCTACACCTTC.

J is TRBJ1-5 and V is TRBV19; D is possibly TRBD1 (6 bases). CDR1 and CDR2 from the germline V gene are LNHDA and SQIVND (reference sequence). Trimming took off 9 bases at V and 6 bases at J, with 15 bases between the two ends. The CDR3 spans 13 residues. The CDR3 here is CASGGGIRQPQHF. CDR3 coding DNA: TGTGCCAGCGGGGGGGGCATTCGTCAGCCCCAGCATTTT.

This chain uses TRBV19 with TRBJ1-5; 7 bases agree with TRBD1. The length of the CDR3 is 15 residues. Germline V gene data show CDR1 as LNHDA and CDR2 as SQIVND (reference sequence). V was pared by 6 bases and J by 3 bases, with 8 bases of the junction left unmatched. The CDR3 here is CASRLDRTFNQPQHF. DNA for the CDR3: TGTGCCAGTAGACTGGACAGGACCTTCAATCAGCCCCAGCATTTT.

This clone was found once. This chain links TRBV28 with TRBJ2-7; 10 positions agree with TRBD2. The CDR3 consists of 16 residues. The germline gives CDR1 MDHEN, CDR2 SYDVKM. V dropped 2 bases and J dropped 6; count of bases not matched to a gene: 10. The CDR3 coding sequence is TGTGCCAGCAGTTTAGCCGCGGCTAGCGGGAGAAGCGAGCAGTACTTC. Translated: CASSLAAASGRSEQYF.

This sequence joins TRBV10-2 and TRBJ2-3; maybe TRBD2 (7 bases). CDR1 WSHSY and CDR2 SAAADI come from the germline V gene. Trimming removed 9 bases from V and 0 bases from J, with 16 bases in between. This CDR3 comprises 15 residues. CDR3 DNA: TGCGCCAGTTCGAGGGGGGGGTCTAGCACAGATACGCAGTATTTT. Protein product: CASSRGGSSTDTQYF.

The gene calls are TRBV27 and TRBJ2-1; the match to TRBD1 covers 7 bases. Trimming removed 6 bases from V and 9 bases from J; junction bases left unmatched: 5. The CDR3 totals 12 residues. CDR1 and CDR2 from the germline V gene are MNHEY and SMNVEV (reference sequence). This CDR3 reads CASSHRGGEQFF. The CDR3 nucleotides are TGTGCCAGCAGCCACAGGGGCGGTGAGCAGTTCTTC.